Sequencing of this TCR beta chain was carried out in a study of regulatory T cells in long-lasting Graves disease. Arm-PCR of CDR3 regions and iRepertoire HTBI primers were used to build TCR beta libraries. TCRdb reprocessed the multiplex PCR reads via MiXCR and lists one record per CDR3 protein. The table shows about 430,000 distinct CDR3 sequences, with about 15% occurring only once. This clonotype was observed at least ten times. The time point denotes: newly diagnosed GD, antithyroid drugs for less than 3 months. There was RNA extracted from PBMCs, and the TCR library was made from it. The same specimen was also included in a second study, on T cells in Graves' hyperthyroidism and ophthalmopathy.

The sequenced sample was peripheral blood mononuclear cells (PBMCs), obtained at new diagnosis, from a patient treated with antithyroid drugs. This TCR was recovered from a woman aged 40 to 55 with Graves disease.

This chain's CDR3 is CAWSSSSGANVLTF. CDR3 coding DNA: TGTGCCTGGAGCAGTAGCTCTGGGGCCAACGTCCTGACTTTC. V is TRBV30 and J is TRBJ2-6, with no clear D. Germline lookup yields CDR1 GTSNPN and CDR2 SVGIG (reference sequence). The CDR3 length is 14 residues. V lost 3 bases and J 0 bases, leaving 6 bases between the germline ends.